The present T cell receptor beta chain was sequenced within a study of T cells in Graves' hyperthyroidism and ophthalmopathy. This clonotype was observed at least ten times. The antigen is not known. Study-wide results and caveats: Most thyroid clonotypes that were expanded above 0.001 also turned up in blood.

Amplification targeted TCR beta CDR3 regions from RNA transcripts. During a first-round RT-PCR of the TCR CDR3, the HTBI primer set was used. MiXCR was run by TCRdb on the multiplex PCR reads, yielding one entry per CDR3 protein. This sample yields a few hundred thousand distinct CDR3 sequences, of which approximately 14% are seen a single time; about 20% belongs to the top ten. Sequenced: blood. The clonotype was recovered from a woman in her fifties or sixties with Graves' ophthalmopathy.

Here the CDR3 DNA reads TGTGCCAGCAGCCTGACAGTTAACTATGGCTACACCTTC. Protein sequence: CASSLTVNYGYTF. V usage is TRBV6-1 and J usage is TRBJ1-2; D might be TRBD1 (5 bases). The CDR3 contains 13 residues. Germline assignment: CDR1 MNHNS and CDR2 SASEGT. Trimming removed 6 bases at V and 1 base at J, with 9 bases between.